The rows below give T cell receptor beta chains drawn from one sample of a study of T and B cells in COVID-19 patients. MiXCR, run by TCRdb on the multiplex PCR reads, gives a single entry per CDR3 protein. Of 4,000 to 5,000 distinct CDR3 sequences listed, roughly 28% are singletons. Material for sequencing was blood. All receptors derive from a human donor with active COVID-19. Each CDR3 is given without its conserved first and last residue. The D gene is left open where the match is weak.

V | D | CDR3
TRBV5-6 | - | ASNSGTSTEAF
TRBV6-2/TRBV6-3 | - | ASSRTSNQPQH
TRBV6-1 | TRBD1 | ASRTGQGDGYT
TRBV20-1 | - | SANRQLYGYT
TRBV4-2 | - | ASSQESSLSSYNEQF
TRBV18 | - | ASSTGLNTEAF
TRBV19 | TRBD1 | ASSRTGGGSGELF
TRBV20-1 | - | SARDLQGRPETQY
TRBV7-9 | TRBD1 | ASSRTGSNEKLF
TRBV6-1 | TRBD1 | ASTEGQGVGNIQY
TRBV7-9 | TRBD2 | ASSDTSGSSYNEQF
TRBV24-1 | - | ATSDTYGYT
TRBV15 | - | ATSRAGGNQPQH
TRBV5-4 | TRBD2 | ASSLGLAGVYEQY
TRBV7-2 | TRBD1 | ASSPGTGGRGEKLF
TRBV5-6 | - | ASRYGPHEAF
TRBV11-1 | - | ASSARAQRDTEAF
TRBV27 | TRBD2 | ASSILGGQETQY
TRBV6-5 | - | ASSYTGLGTNEKLF
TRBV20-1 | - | SARDLRAKSSYEQY
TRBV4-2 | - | ASSQERSLEQY
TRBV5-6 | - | ASSRTDTYEQY
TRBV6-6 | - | ASSYPGVNTQAF
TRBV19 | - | ASSPGHLYGYT
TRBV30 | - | AWSDPGRSEKLF
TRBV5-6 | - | ASSLYRAAGDTQY
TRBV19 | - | ASSVRLSRYTDTQY
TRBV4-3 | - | ASSQGVGAYTEAF
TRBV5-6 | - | ASSQPLAYSEQF
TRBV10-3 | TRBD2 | ATEREGNQETQY
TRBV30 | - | AWSVPGTTGNTIY
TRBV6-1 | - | ASSGGNQPQH
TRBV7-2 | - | ASSLGSLRRAGELF
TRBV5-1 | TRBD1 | ASSFTGEANTGELF
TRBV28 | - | ASSPPGRILYGYT
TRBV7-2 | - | ASSFATSYEQY
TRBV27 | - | ASSVQGANYGYT
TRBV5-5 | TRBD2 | ASSLAGGPLYEQY
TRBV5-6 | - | ASSLTQGYGYT
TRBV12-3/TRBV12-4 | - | ASSLVGETQY
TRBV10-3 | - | AISGTSTSTDTQY
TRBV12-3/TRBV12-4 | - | ASSYGPPEAF
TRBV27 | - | ASSRSQGSNQPQH
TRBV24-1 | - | ATSDSRQLQETQY
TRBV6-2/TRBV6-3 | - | ASTPQVSGNQPQH
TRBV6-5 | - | ASSLTTGPFTGELF
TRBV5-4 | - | ASTPEGGTGGELF
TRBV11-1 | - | ASSLIYPGVTGANVLT
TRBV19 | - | ASNTVCHESQPQH
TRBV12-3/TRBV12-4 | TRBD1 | ASSRTGNTEAF
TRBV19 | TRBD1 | ASSPGQGGNIQY
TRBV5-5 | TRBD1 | ASSLRGRGVTEAF
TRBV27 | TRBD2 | ASSALAGGRNEQF
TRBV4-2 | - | ASSPGTAPNNEQF
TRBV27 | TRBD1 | ASSRQGASGNTEAF
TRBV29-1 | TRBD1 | STRWQGAEDTQY